The following is a TCR beta chain sequence with its context. The authors' processing: Amplification from reference gene primers served as the basis for estimated nucleated cell counts. Profiling relied on immunoSEQ multiplex PCR, and the TCRdb table lists in-frame clones only, not all of them. For V, J and clone size, that table is used; D and trimming come from the DNA. In the table there are 95,000 or so clones, roughly 90% of which are singletons. Germline values: CDR1 MNHEY, CDR2 SMNVEV (reference sequence). V lost 0 bases, J lost 3 bases, and 4 bases stayed unmatched. CDR3 length: 15 amino acids. This entry is derived from a study of blood T cell repertoires in COVID-19. Study background: PBMCs, B-cell-depleted T cells, or T cells were the source of the cDNA or gDNA that made up the material.

This sequence was found in a man older than 75 with active or convalescent COVID-19. The chain carries TRBV27 and TRBJ2-7; 8 bases are shared with TRBD2. The specimen was peripheral blood. DNA for the CDR3: TGTGCCAGCAGTTTATCGCGGGGGGTCGGCTACGAGCAGTACTTC. Protein sequence: CASSLSRGVGYEQYF.